The 21 T cell receptor beta chains below come from one sample, sequenced in a study of blood T cell repertoires in COVID-19. Some clones are missing from TCRdb's copy, which holds only in-frame ones; the method was immunoSEQ multiplex PCR. Here the sample spans about 220,000 clones, more than 75% being singletons. Sequences were obtained from peripheral blood. Every receptor here comes from a woman in her thirties who had recovered from COVID-19.

The chain uses TRBV2 and TRBJ1-2; a possible D gene is TRBD1 (5 bases). The V and J ends lost 7 bases and 6 bases respectively, with 18 bases between them. The CDR3 contains 14 residues. Germline CDR1 SNHLY, CDR2 FYNNEI. CDR3 loop: CASKYLGADNGYTF. CDR3 DNA: TGTGCCAGCAAGTATCTAGGGGCCGATAATGGCTACACCTTC.

The chain employs TRBV7-9 and TRBJ1-5; D not certain. V lost 5 bases and J 1 base, leaving 9 bases between the germline ends. CDR3 size: 14 residues. CDR1 SEHNR and CDR2 FQNEAQ come from the germline V gene (reference sequence). The CDR3 region has the DNA TGTGCCAGCAGCCCCGACGGGAGCAATCAGCCCCAGCATTTT. It translates to CASSPDGSNQPQHF.

This chain links TRBV7-9 with TRBJ1-1, with D possibly being TRBD1 (5 bases). Trimming took 5 bases from V and 3 from J, leaving 19 bases between them. CDR1 and CDR2 from the germline V gene are SEHNR and FQNEAQ (reference sequence). This CDR3 spans 16 amino acids. The CDR3 loop is CASSPHGGKGYTEAFF. The CDR3 coding sequence is TGTGCCAGCAGCCCGCATGGGGGGAAGGGGTACACTGAAGCTTTCTTT. The complete variable domain, with remaining parts taken from reference TRBV7-9 and TRBJ1-1, reads DTGVSQNPRHKITKRGQNVTFRCDPISEHNRLYWYRQTLGQGPEFLTYFQNEAQLEKSRLLSDRFSAERPKGSFSTLEIQRTEQGDSAMYLCASSPHGGKGYTEAFFGQGTRLTVV.

The chain couples TRBV6-2 or TRBV6-3 to TRBJ1-5; 7 positions agree with TRBD1. CDR1 and CDR2 (germline): MNHEY, SVGEGT. The length of the CDR3 is 16 residues. V was clipped by 6 bases and J by 1 base; unmatched bases: 9. This CDR3 reads CASRYRDSLSNQPQHF. As DNA, the CDR3 is TGTGCCAGCAGATACCGGGACAGCCTCAGCAATCAGCCCCAGCATTTT.

The CDR3 coding sequence is TGTGCCAGCAGTCCACGAGGAGTTGGTAACACTGAAGCTTTCTTT. It translates to CASSPRGVGNTEAFF. The chain joins TRBV27 to TRBJ1-1; unclear D gene. Germline loops: CDR1 MNHEY, CDR2 SMNVEV (reference sequence). Deletions cut 5 bases from V and 2 bases from J, with 15 bases between. This CDR3 comprises 15 residues.

This rearrangement joins TRBV5-1 to TRBJ2-2; 12 bases align to TRBD2. The CDR3 has 18 amino acids. CDR1 SGHRS and CDR2 YFSETQ come from the germline V gene. Losses at the gene ends were 2 bases for V and 4 bases for J; bases not matched to a gene: 9. CDR3 loop: CASSFAKLAGGTTGELFF. DNA of the CDR3: TGCGCCAGCAGCTTTGCTAAACTAGCGGGGGGAACCACCGGGGAGCTGTTTTTT.

The chain uses TRBV9 and TRBJ2-7; D is unclear. The CDR3 has 13 residues. Germline CDR1 SGDLS, CDR2 YYNGEE. V dropped 0 bases and J dropped 0 bases, with 4 bases sitting between them. The CDR3 loop is CASSVGHSYEQYF. For the CDR3, the DNA is TGTGCCAGCAGCGTAGGACACTCCTACGAGCAGTACTTC.

The CDR3 nucleotides are TGTGCCAGCAGCCGCGGACTCGCCATATACACAGATACGCAGTATTTT. Its translation: CASSRGLAIYTDTQYF. This chain joins TRBV3-1 (or the pseudogene TRBV3-2) and TRBJ2-3; the D gene is possibly TRBD2 (5 bases). V gave up 4 bases and J gave up 2 bases, with 16 bases separating them. The CDR3 runs 16 residues. The V gene's germline CDR1 is LGHDT and CDR2 YNNKEL (reference sequence).

There are a few counts of this clone. The rearrangement links TRBV11-2 to TRBJ2-7; 10 bases match TRBD2. The CDR3 runs 16 residues. V gave up 5 bases and J gave up 5 bases; unmatched junction bases: 12. Per the germline V gene, CDR1 is SGHAT and CDR2 is FQNNGV. The CDR3 nucleotides read TGTGCCAGCAGCCCACCCCTAGCGGGGGCTACTGACGAGCAGTACTTC. It translates to CASSPPLAGATDEQYF.

This chain connects TRBV9 to TRBJ1-1; 7 positions match TRBD1. The trim removed 3 bases at V and 2 bases at J, leaving 10 bases unmatched. This CDR3 contains 16 residues. Germline V gene sequence: CDR1 SGDLS, CDR2 YYNGEE. CDR3 in amino acids: CASSAGNRGINTEAFF. The CDR3 DNA follows: TGTGCCAGCAGCGCGGGGAACAGGGGTATCAACACTGAAGCTTTCTTT.

This chain joins TRBV25-1 and TRBJ2-7, with TRBD1 identical over 9 bases. This CDR3 spans 16 amino acids. The germline V gene has CDR1 MGHDK and CDR2 SYGVNS. The ends lost 0 bases at V and 3 bases at J; junction bases unmatched: 6. The CDR3 is CASSEYPGQGLYEQYF. The CDR3 DNA sequence: TGTGCCAGCAGTGAATACCCGGGACAGGGTCTCTACGAGCAGTACTTC.

This rearrangement joins TRBV6-6 to TRBJ2-7, with D maybe TRBD2 (5 bases). Per germline, CDR1 MNHNY and CDR2 SVGAGI (reference sequence). Trimming removed 4 bases at V and 7 bases at J, with 17 bases between. The CDR3 spans 14 residues. CDR3 region: CASSSTRSRGEQYF. DNA for the CDR3: TGTGCCAGCAGTTCGACAAGGAGCCGGGGAGAGCAGTACTTC.

The chain joins TRBV2 to TRBJ2-3; the D gene is possibly TRBD1 (6 bases). Germline loops: CDR1 SNHLY, CDR2 FYNNEI. V shed 6 bases and J shed 0 bases, with 7 bases lying between them. This CDR3 region has 13 residues. DNA of the CDR3: TGTGCCAGCAGGACAGGTAGCACAGATACGCAGTATTTT. This gives the protein CASRTGSTDTQYF.

This chain connects TRBV5-8 to TRBJ1-5; D not certain. The germline V and J ends were trimmed by 1 base and 2 bases, with 4 bases remaining between them. The CDR3 runs to 13 residues. Germline assignment: CDR1 SGHTS and CDR2 YDEGEE. CDR3 sequence: CASSLSGNQPQHF. In DNA form, the CDR3 reads TGTGCCAGCAGCTTGTCTGGCAATCAGCCCCAGCATTTT.

J is TRBJ1-2 and V is TRBV5-1; D not certain. Trimming stripped 0 bases from V and 2 bases from J, with 8 bases between. The CDR3 has 14 amino acids. Germline loops: CDR1 SGHRS, CDR2 YFSETQ. In DNA form, the CDR3 reads TGCGCCAGCAGCTTGGTGGAGGGAAACTATGGCTACACCTTC. Translated: CASSLVEGNYGYTF.

This clone has at least ten counts. The CDR3 protein is CASSFWPLRDTYF. In DNA, the CDR3 is TGTGCCAGCAGTTTTTGGCCCCTCCGGGACACTTACTTC. This chain links TRBV27 with TRBJ2-7; D perhaps matches TRBD1 (6 bases). Trimming pared 3 bases from V and 13 bases from J, leaving 19 bases between. Germline-derived CDR1 and CDR2 are MNHEY and SMNVEV (reference sequence). The CDR3 sequence is 13 residues long.

This CDR3 reads CASSPPERDRIPLLAKNIQYF. The CDR3 region has the DNA TGTGCCAGCTCACCCCCAGAAAGGGACAGGATCCCTCTCCTAGCCAAAAACATTCAGTACTTC. V and J are TRBV18 and TRBJ2-4; 8 bases map to TRBD1. The CDR3 is 21 residues long. The V and J ends lost 3 bases and 0 bases, in that order; junction bases with no gene match: 19. CDR1 and CDR2 from the germline V gene are KGHSH and LQKENI.

This chain uses TRBV2 with TRBJ2-2, with a weak D call TRBD2 (6 bases). The CDR3 totals 15 residues. Germline V gene sequence: CDR1 SNHLY, CDR2 FYNNEI. V lost 6 bases and J lost 6, with 17 bases in between. The CDR3 bases are TGTGCCAGCAGACGAAGACTAGATGGGTCCGGGGAGCTGTTTTTT. As protein: CASRRRLDGSGELFF.

The CDR3: CASSQTGVGSPLHF. The CDR3, as DNA: TGTGCCAGCAGCCAGACAGGGGTAGGTTCACCCCTCCACTTT. The rearrangement uses TRBV7-9 and TRBJ1-6, with 8 bases fitting TRBD1. The CDR3 runs to 14 residues. Germline V gives CDR1 SEHNR, CDR2 FQNEAQ (reference sequence). V shed 5 bases, J shed 9 bases, and the junction held 6 bases outside the gene matches.

The chain is built from TRBV5-6 and TRBJ2-5; 11 bases line up with TRBD2. CDR3 length: 19 residues. The trim removed 0 bases at V and 1 base at J, leaving 11 bases unmatched. Germline CDR1 and CDR2: SGHDT and YYEEEE. This CDR3 reads CASSLVGWVAGGSQETQYF. The CDR3 nucleotides read TGTGCCAGCAGCTTGGTCGGTTGGGTAGCGGGGGGGTCCCAAGAGACCCAGTACTTC. Together with reference TRBV5-6 and TRBJ2-5, the CDR3 gives the full variable domain: DAGVTQSPTHLIKTRGQQVTLRCSPKSGHDTVSWYQQALGQGPQFIFQYYEEEERQRGNFPDRFSGHQFPNYSSELNVNALLLGDSALYLCASSLVGWVAGGSQETQYFGPGTRLLVL.

J is TRBJ2-5 and V is TRBV29-1; 8 bases align to TRBD2. Trimming removed 5 bases from V and 5 bases from J; junction bases left unmatched: 7. The CDR3 runs to 13 residues. Germline values: CDR1 SQVTM, CDR2 ANQGSEA. The CDR3 is CSVREGLSETQYF. The CDR3 region has the DNA TGCAGCGTTCGGGAGGGGTTGTCGGAGACCCAGTACTTC.